The T cell receptor beta chain described here comes from a study of T cells after yellow fever vaccination. General study results and limits: Overall, a small share of clonotypes was seen in both CD4 and CD8 compartments.

This clonotype has ten or more counts. Germline-derived CDR1 and CDR2 are DFQATT and SNEGSKA (reference sequence). CDR3 length equals 14 residues. V was pared by 3 bases and J by 2 bases, with 11 bases between. MiXCR, run by TCRdb on the 5' RACE reads, gives a single entry per CDR3 protein. The table lists about 13,000 distinct CDR3 sequences, more than 4.5% of them singletons. The starting material was PBMCs, either bulk or a sorted T-cell subset (CD4+, CD8+, memory, or dextramer-sorted; not recorded which), obtained 45 days after the yellow fever booster vaccination. This TCR came from a man aged 25 to 45 who received the YFV17D yellow fever vaccine. V gene TRBV20-1 combines with J gene TRBJ2-1, with D unresolved. CDR3 sequence (DNA): TGCAGTGCTAGTCAAGGGTCCCCCTACAATGAGCAGTTCTTC. It yields the protein CSASQGSPYNEQFF.